Below, 28 T cell receptor beta chains from the same sample are listed, as sequenced in a study of beta chain features in type 1 diabetes. Whole-study findings and limits: Among patients with Type 1 diabetes, TCRB CDR3s were moderately but significantly shorter in every one of the four CD4+ subsets.

Every bit of the isolated RNA underwent reverse transcription, so sequencing read expressed TCRB transcripts. Data came from immunoSEQ multiplex PCR; TCRdb stores just in-frame clones and leaves some out. The sample contains roughly 240,000 clones, approximately 24% of which appear only once. Antigen specificity for these receptors is unknown. The specimen was naive CD4+ T cells from blood. All receptors derive from a woman in her thirties with type 1 diabetes.

The J gene is TRBJ2-5, the V gene TRBV7-6; 7 bases align to TRBD2. Looked up from germline, CDR1 is SGHVS and CDR2 is FNYEAQ. The CDR3 contains 15 residues. With V trimmed by 2 bases and J by 3 bases, 6 bases remained unmatched. DNA for the CDR3: TGTGCCAGCAGCTTACAGTCTAGCGGAGAAGAGACCCAGTACTTC. It specifies CASSLQSSGEETQYF.

This clone came up a few times. This sequence joins TRBV29-1 and TRBJ2-7; TRBD1 agrees at 8 bases. The V gene end was trimmed by 4 bases and the J gene end by 4 bases; junction bases not matched to a gene: 6. In germline, CDR1 is SQVTM, CDR2 ANQGSEA. This CDR3 has 13 residues. The CDR3 here is CSVADRAIYEQYF. The CDR3 nucleotides read TGCAGCGTTGCGGACAGGGCCATATACGAGCAGTACTTC.

This clone turned up a few times. This chain connects TRBV29-1 to TRBJ1-1, with D uncertain. Germline lookup yields CDR1 SQVTM and CDR2 ANQGSEA. This CDR3 is 13 amino acids long. With 4 bases removed from V and 1 base from J, the gap between germline ends came to 10 bases. DNA of the CDR3: TGCAGCGTTGCAGGTCAGGAGAACACTGAAGCTTTCTTT. It yields the protein CSVAGQENTEAFF.

The chain is built from TRBV9 and TRBJ2-7, with 9 bases matching TRBD2. CDR3 size: 15 residues. Per germline, CDR1 SGDLS and CDR2 YYNGEE. V was clipped by 4 bases and J by 4 bases; unmatched bases: 9. The CDR3 spells CASSRAAGGPYEQYF. DNA for the CDR3: TGTGCCAGCAGCCGCGCTGCGGGAGGGCCTTACGAGCAGTACTTC.

The V gene is TRBV29-1, the J gene TRBJ2-2; the D is unclear. CDR3 length equals 14 residues. With 5 bases removed from V and 4 bases from J, the gap between germline ends came to 14 bases. The germline gives CDR1 SQVTM, CDR2 ANQGSEA. The CDR3 reads CSVKAGTATGELFF. DNA of the CDR3: TGCAGCGTTAAAGCAGGAACCGCCACCGGGGAGCTGTTTTTT.

A few counts support this clone. V is TRBV7-9 and J is TRBJ2-3; no clear D. Germline loops: CDR1 SEHNR, CDR2 FQNEAQ (reference sequence). V lost 5 bases and J lost 2, with 11 bases in between. CDR3 length: 14 amino acids. This CDR3 reads CASSPQIPTDTQYF. CDR3 coding DNA: TGTGCCAGCAGCCCCCAGATCCCCACAGATACGCAGTATTTT.

This clone was counted only a few times. This rearrangement joins TRBV25-1 to TRBJ1-2; unclear D gene. Germline V lookup: CDR1 MGHDK, CDR2 SYGVNS. The CDR3 consists of 14 residues. Trimming shortened V by 3 bases and J by 5 bases, and 13 bases separated the two germline ends. CDR3 region: CASSEAPLEYGYTF. CDR3 DNA sequence: TGTGCCAGCAGTGAGGCTCCTCTGGAGTATGGCTACACCTTC.

The chain carries TRBV5-1 and TRBJ2-2; unclear D gene. Germline values: CDR1 SGHRS, CDR2 YFSETQ. The CDR3 consists of 15 residues. V was pared by 5 bases and J by 6 bases, with 17 bases between. CDR3 DNA sequence: TGCGCCAGCAGATCCCGGTCCGATTCATCCGGGGAGCTGTTTTTT. Protein: CASRSRSDSSGELFF. The full variable domain, completed using reference TRBV5-1 and TRBJ2-2, is KAGVTQTPRYLIKTRGQQVTLSCSPISGHRSVSWYQQTPGQGLQFLFEYFSETQRNKGNFPGRFSGRQFSNSRSEMNVSTLELGDSALYLCASRSRSDSSGELFFGEGSRLTVL.

The chain recombines TRBV2 with TRBJ1-5; D not resolved. Per the germline V gene, CDR1 is SNHLY and CDR2 is FYNNEI. This CDR3 contains 13 residues. V was pared by 3 bases and J by 4 bases, with 7 bases between. CDR3 sequence: CASSDNRNQPQHF. The CDR3, as DNA: TGTGCCAGCAGTGATAACAGAAATCAGCCCCAGCATTTT.

This clone was seen a handful of times. The chain carries TRBV30 and TRBJ1-1; TRBD1 matches at 7 bases. The CDR3 is 13 amino acids. Germline CDR1 GTSNPN, CDR2 SVGIG (reference sequence). V lost 3 bases, J lost 4 bases, and 5 bases stayed unmatched. The CDR3: CAWSGAGGTEAFF. CDR3 sequence (DNA): TGTGCCTGGAGCGGGGCAGGGGGCACTGAAGCTTTCTTT.

V usage is TRBV29-1 and J usage is TRBJ2-7; 9 bases are shared with TRBD1. Germline loops: CDR1 SQVTM, CDR2 ANQGSEA. Trimming cost V 4 bases and J 6 bases; bases outside gene matches: 13. This CDR3 has 15 residues. Here the CDR3 reads CSVVGGTGSFLEQYF. The CDR3 nucleotides are TGCAGCGTTGTGGGTGGGACAGGGTCTTTTCTCGAGCAGTACTTC.

The chain employs TRBV30 and TRBJ2-2; D remains ambiguous. Per the germline V gene, CDR1 is GTSNPN and CDR2 is SVGIG (reference sequence). Trimming removed 1 base from V and 2 bases from J, with 8 bases in between. The CDR3 length is 14 residues. CDR3 in amino acids: CAWSAEANTGELFF. The CDR3 nucleotides read TGTGCCTGGAGTGCAGAGGCCAACACCGGGGAGCTGTTTTTT.

The V and J genes are TRBV5-1 and TRBJ2-5; possibly TRBD1 for D (5 bases). V lost 1 base to trimming and J lost 2 bases, with 9 bases between them. Germline V CDR1 and CDR2: SGHRS, YFSETQ. This CDR3 region has 14 residues. The CDR3 is CASSLQGPQETQYF. The CDR3 nucleotides read TGCGCCAGCAGCTTGCAGGGTCCTCAAGAGACCCAGTACTTC.

The J gene is TRBJ2-3, the V gene TRBV5-1; 9 bases are shared with TRBD1. Germline CDR1 and CDR2: SGHRS and YFSETQ. The V and J ends lost 5 bases and 2 bases, in that order; junction bases with no gene match: 9. The CDR3 covers 16 residues. Written as DNA, the CDR3 is TGCGCCAGCAGAAGGACAGGGGACGGGAACACAGATACGCAGTATTTT. Translating it yields CASRRTGDGNTDTQYF.

The CDR3 DNA follows: TGCAGCGTAGCGGGACAGGCAAATCAGCCCCAGCATTTT. Translated: CSVAGQANQPQHF. The chain recombines TRBV29-1 with TRBJ1-5; TRBD1 aligns across 8 bases. V shed 6 bases, J shed 4 bases, and the junction held 5 bases outside the gene matches. Germline CDR1 is SQVTM and CDR2 is ANQGSEA. The CDR3 extends over 13 amino acids.

The chain carries TRBV7-9 and TRBJ2-3; 7 nucleotides agree with TRBD1. The CDR3 has 14 amino acids. In germline, CDR1 is SEHNR, CDR2 FQNEAQ (reference sequence). V gave up 4 bases and J gave up 1 base; unmatched junction bases: 2. The CDR3 spells CASSWDSGTDTQYF. As DNA, the CDR3 is TGTGCCAGCAGCTGGGACAGCGGCACAGATACGCAGTATTTT.

The J gene is TRBJ2-1, the V gene TRBV29-1, with 9 bases that match TRBD2. CDR3 length: 15 amino acids. V lost 0 bases and J lost 9; bases outside the gene matches: 9. Germline CDR1 and CDR2: SQVTM and ANQGSEA. CDR3 protein: CSVEEWVAGVSEQFF. Here the CDR3 DNA reads TGCAGCGTTGAAGAGTGGGTAGCGGGAGTAAGTGAGCAGTTCTTC.

V gene TRBV30 combines with J gene TRBJ2-7; 11 nucleotides align to TRBD2. V gave up 0 bases and J gave up 3 bases; unmatched junction bases: 4. CDR3 length: 15 amino acids. CDR1 GTSNPN and CDR2 SVGIG come from the germline V gene (reference sequence). CDR3 sequence: CAWSVGTSGYYEQYF. The CDR3 region has the DNA TGTGCCTGGAGTGTGGGGACTAGCGGATACTACGAGCAGTACTTC. The variable domain in full, with the rest retrieved from reference TRBV30 and TRBJ2-7, is SQTIHQWPATLVQPVGSPLSLECTVEGTSNPNLYWYRQAAGRGLQLLFYSVGIGQISSEVPQNLSASRPQDRQFILSSKKLLLSDSGFYLCAWSVGTSGYYEQYFGPGTRLTVT.

There are a few counts of this clone. The rearrangement links TRBV2 to TRBJ1-5; 7 nucleotides align to TRBD1. The CDR3 spans 13 residues. V lost 0 bases, J lost 16 bases, and 9 bases stayed unmatched. CDR1 SNHLY and CDR2 FYNNEI come from the germline V gene. CDR3: CASSEAKTGRLHF. In DNA, the CDR3 is TGTGCCAGCAGTGAAGCGAAGACAGGGAGGCTTCATTTT.

The rearrangement joins TRBV13 to TRBJ2-1; 8 bases agree with TRBD2. The CDR3 is 16 amino acids. Germline V CDR1 and CDR2: PRHDT, FYEKMQ (reference sequence). The trim removed 0 bases at V and 12 bases at J, leaving 13 bases unmatched. This chain's CDR3 is CASSLGPGSGKEWQFF. Written as DNA, the CDR3 is TGTGCCAGCAGCTTAGGGCCAGGTAGCGGGAAGGAATGGCAGTTCTTC.

The V and J genes are TRBV5-1 and TRBJ2-5; 7 bases map to TRBD1. This CDR3 is built from 14 residues. J gave up 0 bases and V 3 bases, and 2 bases lay outside the gene matches. Germline V lookup: CDR1 SGHRS, CDR2 YFSETQ. CDR3 sequence: CASSSGQDQETQYF. CDR3 coding DNA: TGCGCCAGCAGCTCTGGACAGGACCAAGAGACCCAGTACTTC.

The V call is TRBV15, the J call TRBJ1-1; D gene ambiguous. Per germline, CDR1 LNHNV and CDR2 YYDKDF (reference sequence). V lost 8 bases and J 0 bases, leaving 13 bases between the germline ends. This CDR3 comprises 14 residues. The CDR3: CATGETSLNTEAFF. The CDR3 DNA reads TGTGCCACCGGGGAGACTTCATTGAACACTGAAGCTTTCTTT.

V gene TRBV2 combines with J gene TRBJ1-2; the match to TRBD1 covers 8 bases. Germline CDR1 is SNHLY and CDR2 is FYNNEI. J was trimmed by 4 bases and V by 6 bases; bases with no gene match: 7. The CDR3 sequence is 14 residues long. The DNA for the CDR3 is TGTGCCAGCAGCCGGGGACAGGCTGGCTATGGCTACACCTTC. Protein product: CASSRGQAGYGYTF.

The sample holds a few counts of this clone. The chain combines TRBV5-1 with TRBJ1-5; D remains unclear. Trimming pared 4 bases from V and 4 bases from J, leaving 12 bases between. CDR3 size: 14 residues. The germline V gene encodes CDR1 SGHRS and CDR2 YFSETQ. CDR3 DNA: TGCGCCAGCAGCCCGGATGGACTGAATCAGCCCCAGCATTTT. This encodes CASSPDGLNQPQHF.

This clone has only a few counts. V and J are TRBV18 and TRBJ2-7; 8 bases are a match to TRBD2. Germline CDR1 KGHSH, CDR2 LQKENI. This CDR3 contains 14 residues. Losses at the gene ends were 3 bases for V and 1 base for J; bases not matched to a gene: 2. The chain's CDR3 is CASSPGLGSYEQYF. CDR3 in DNA: TGTGCCAGCTCACCGGGACTAGGGTCCTACGAGCAGTACTTC.

The gene calls are TRBV25-1 and TRBJ1-2; 7 bases line up with TRBD1. CDR1 is MGHDK and CDR2 is SYGVNS in the germline V gene. The CDR3 has 14 amino acids. V shed 6 bases and J 4 bases; nucleotides not matched to a gene: 8. CDR3 loop: CASRPRDSLYGYTF. DNA of the CDR3: TGTGCCAGCAGACCTAGGGACAGCCTCTATGGCTACACCTTC.

This clone was seen a handful of times. This sequence joins TRBV30 and TRBJ1-1; D unresolved. Trimming shortened V by 5 bases and J by 10 bases, and 14 bases separated the two germline ends. This CDR3 has 11 amino acids. The V gene's germline CDR1 is GTSNPN and CDR2 SVGIG (reference sequence). The CDR3 DNA follows: TGTGCCTGGTCCCTTCTCCGGGGAGCTTTCTTT. Residues: CAWSLLRGAFF.

In this sample, this clone turned up a few times. The same CDR3 arises from other DNA sequences in this sample as well. The chain joins TRBV30 to TRBJ1-2; tentative D call: TRBD1 (5 bases). V shed 0 bases and J shed 2 bases, with 7 bases lying between them. The germline CDR1 and CDR2 sequences are GTSNPN and SVGIG (reference sequence). The CDR3 loop spans 13 amino acids. The CDR3 spells CAWSVAGNYGYTF. The CDR3 coding sequence is TGTGCCTGGAGTGTCGCAGGGAACTATGGCTACACCTTC.